This passage covers 28 T cell receptor beta chains from one sample sequenced in a study of technical replicates of blood from a handful of donors. Only in-frame clones appear in the TCRdb table, and some are missing; sequencing was by immunoSEQ multiplex PCR. This table holds about 100,000 clones, more than 90% found once. The sequencing input was T cells isolated from PBMCs. The source is a human donor in good health.

This sequence joins TRBV6-5 and TRBJ1-2; 7 bases line up with TRBD1. CDR1 and CDR2 from the germline V gene are MNHEY and SVGAGI. V lost 0 bases to trimming and J lost 7 bases; unmatched junction nucleotides: 5. The CDR3 runs 14 residues. In nucleotides, the CDR3 is TGTGCCAGCAGTTACTCGACAGGGTCCAGTGGCTACACCTTC. Its protein is CASSYSTGSSGYTF.

V usage is TRBV5-6 and J usage is TRBJ1-1; 10 nucleotides agree with TRBD1. V lost 5 bases and J lost 2; bases outside the gene matches: 15. This CDR3 spans 18 amino acids. Per germline, CDR1 SGHDT and CDR2 YYEEEE. The CDR3 protein is CASREFRDRGPDNTEAFF. The CDR3, as DNA: TGTGCCAGCAGAGAGTTCCGGGACAGGGGCCCAGACAACACTGAAGCTTTCTTT. The complete variable domain, with remaining parts taken from reference TRBV5-6 and TRBJ1-1, reads DAGVTQSPTHLIKTRGQQVTLRCSPKSGHDTVSWYQQALGQGPQFIFQYYEEEERQRGNFPDRFSGHQFPNYSSELNVNALLLGDSALYLCASREFRDRGPDNTEAFFGQGTRLTVV.

The chain employs TRBV19 and TRBJ2-6, with 7 positions matching TRBD2. The trim removed 7 bases at V and 2 bases at J, leaving 8 bases unmatched. Germline V lookup: CDR1 LNHDA, CDR2 SQIVND (reference sequence). CDR3 size: 16 residues. CDR3 loop: CASIDPGGAGANVLTF. CDR3 nucleotide sequence: TGTGCCAGTATTGACCCGGGGGGAGCTGGGGCCAACGTCCTGACTTTC.

This chain joins TRBV28 and TRBJ2-7, with 8 bases matching TRBD1. CDR3 size: 14 residues. V lost 7 bases, J lost 3 bases, and 8 bases stayed unmatched. Germline lookup yields CDR1 MDHEN and CDR2 SYDVKM. The CDR3 DNA sequence: TGTGCCAGCATCCCCAGGGGGCTGGTCTACGAGCAGTACTTC. This gives the protein CASIPRGLVYEQYF.

This chain links TRBV2 with TRBJ2-1; weak D call: TRBD1 (6 bases). Trimming stripped 6 bases from V and 4 bases from J, with 10 bases between. The germline CDR1 and CDR2 sequences are SNHLY and FYNNEI. This CDR3 contains 13 residues. The CDR3 loop is CASSQDSYNEQFF. The CDR3 nucleotides read TGTGCCAGCAGCCAGGACAGTTACAATGAGCAGTTCTTC.

The chain combines TRBV25-1 with TRBJ2-4, with 7 bases lining up with TRBD1. The CDR3 runs to 15 residues. The ends lost 6 bases at V and 2 bases at J; junction bases unmatched: 7. The germline gives CDR1 MGHDK, CDR2 SYGVNS. This chain's CDR3 is CASSSYRGPKNIQYF. The DNA of the CDR3 is TGTGCCAGCAGCAGTTACAGGGGTCCCAAAAACATTCAGTACTTC.

As concerns this clone: The junction departs from germline at one end; a sequencing error may be responsible. The chain carries TRBV29-1 and TRBJ2-3; 10 bases are a match to TRBD2. CDR1 and CDR2 from the germline V gene are SQVTM and ANQGSEA. The CDR3 consists of 15 residues. This CDR3 is CSVEDSGGPTDTQYF. The CDR3 DNA sequence: TGCAGCGTGGAAGATAGCGGGGGGCCCACAGATACGCAGTATTTT.

V gene TRBV9 combines with J gene TRBJ1-2, with D unclear. V lost 0 bases to trimming and J lost 5 bases, with 14 bases between them. Germline lookup yields CDR1 SGDLS and CDR2 YYNGEE. The length of the CDR3 is 15 residues. CDR3 nucleotide sequence: TGTGCCAGCAGCGTAGAGCCCGACAACCCTTATGGCTACACCTTC. It yields the protein CASSVEPDNPYGYTF.

V usage is TRBV7-9 and J usage is TRBJ2-2; D perhaps matches TRBD1 (6 bases). V gave up 1 base and J gave up 1 base, with 7 bases separating them. Germline V CDR1 and CDR2: SEHNR, FQNEAQ (reference sequence). The CDR3 spans 15 residues. The CDR3 sequence is CASSLGTVNTGELFF. DNA of the CDR3: TGTGCCAGCAGCTTAGGGACAGTGAACACCGGGGAGCTGTTTTTT.

This sequence joins TRBV25-1 and TRBJ2-5; 7 bases line up with TRBD1. This CDR3 is 14 amino acids long. From germline, CDR1 is MGHDK and CDR2 SYGVNS. After removal of 3 bases from V and 5 bases from J, the junction contained 6 bases not matched to a gene. The CDR3 sequence: CASSDWDSEETQYF. The CDR3, as DNA: TGTGCCAGCAGTGACTGGGACAGTGAGGAGACCCAGTACTTC.

The chain is built from TRBV11-3 and TRBJ2-3; 7 bases are a match to TRBD2. Losses at the gene ends were 1 base for V and 2 bases for J; bases not matched to a gene: 6. The germline CDR1 and CDR2 sequences are SGHNT and YENEEA. The CDR3 is 16 amino acids. Written as DNA, the CDR3 is TGTGCCAGCAGCTTAGTGGGGGGACTAATCACAGATACGCAGTATTTT. Its protein is CASSLVGGLITDTQYF.

The rearrangement uses TRBV5-8 and TRBJ2-1; TRBD1 agrees at 9 bases. J lost 7 bases, V lost 2 bases, and 16 bases had no gene match. CDR3 length: 18 amino acids. Germline CDR1 and CDR2: SGHTS and YDEGEE. The CDR3 is CASSFPVDGDRETNEQFF. In DNA, the CDR3 is TGTGCCAGCAGCTTCCCCGTGGATGGGGACAGGGAAACTAATGAGCAGTTCTTC.

The chain is built from TRBV19 and TRBJ1-5; TRBD1 matches at 9 bases. Germline V lookup: CDR1 LNHDA, CDR2 SQIVND (reference sequence). CDR3 length: 16 amino acids. V was pared by 6 bases and J by 0 bases, with 6 bases of the junction left unmatched. CDR3 bases: TGTGCCAGTAGACGACAGGGGGTCTATAGCAATCAGCCCCAGCATTTT. Translating it yields CASRRQGVYSNQPQHF. Full variable domain (rest looked up from reference TRBV19 and TRBJ1-5): DGGITQSPKYLFRKEGQNVTLSCEQNLNHDAMYWYRQDPGQGLRLIYYSQIVNDFQKGDIAEGYSVSREKKESFPLTVTSAQKNPTAFYLCASRRQGVYSNQPQHFGDGTRLSIL.

This chain connects TRBV5-1 to TRBJ2-5; 8 bases map to TRBD1. Germline trimming cut 5 bases from V and 11 bases from J; bases unmatched to any gene: 14. The CDR3 has 14 amino acids. Germline values: CDR1 SGHRS, CDR2 YFSETQ. For the CDR3, the DNA is TGCGCCAGCAGTGACCGACAGGGGCTTGTAGAGCAGTACTTC. Protein sequence: CASSDRQGLVEQYF.

The chain is built from TRBV27 and TRBJ1-1; D is perhaps TRBD1 (6 bases). The CDR3 sequence is 14 residues long. The germline V gene has CDR1 MNHEY and CDR2 SMNVEV (reference sequence). The V gene lost 6 bases and the J gene lost 5 bases, with 16 bases spanning the gap. The CDR3 protein is CASRITLGTTEAFF. The CDR3 bases are TGTGCCAGCAGAATAACCTTAGGGACAACTGAAGCTTTCTTT.

The rearrangement joins TRBV5-1 to TRBJ1-6, with D unclear. Trimming took 4 bases from V and 7 from J, leaving 18 bases between them. Germline CDR1 SGHRS, CDR2 YFSETQ. The CDR3 is 16 amino acids. The CDR3 nucleotides are TGCGCCAGCAGCACATACCTACCGGGTTCCAATTCACCCCTCCACTTT. Protein product: CASSTYLPGSNSPLHF.

V usage is TRBV5-1 and J usage is TRBJ2-5; maybe TRBD2 (6 bases). V was clipped by 7 bases and J by 2 bases, with 21 bases between them. Germline assignment: CDR1 SGHRS and CDR2 YFSETQ. The CDR3 has 16 amino acids. The CDR3 loop reads CASWRGHTTTQETQYF. CDR3 bases: TGCGCCAGCTGGCGGGGTCATACAACTACACAAGAGACCCAGTACTTC.

This sequence joins TRBV5-1 and TRBJ2-1; 14 bases map to TRBD2. The J segment lost 8 bases and the V segment lost 4 bases, leaving 11 bases of the junction unmatched. The CDR3 spans 17 residues. Germline CDR1 is SGHRS and CDR2 is YFSETQ. The CDR3 DNA sequence: TGCGCCAGCAGCAACGGACTAGCGGGAGGCCATTGGGATGAGCAGTTCTTC. It yields the protein CASSNGLAGGHWDEQFF.

The rearrangement links TRBV5-6 to TRBJ1-2, with 8 bases lining up with TRBD1. Germline loops: CDR1 SGHDT, CDR2 YYEEEE. The CDR3 extends over 15 amino acids. Germline trimming cut 4 bases from V and 8 bases from J; bases unmatched to any gene: 13. CDR3 sequence (DNA): TGTGCCAGCAGCGCGGACAGGGATCCCCACCAAGGCTACACCTTC. It yields the protein CASSADRDPHQGYTF.

This chain links TRBV5-1 with TRBJ2-7; 8 bases fit TRBD1. V shed 4 bases, J shed 2 bases, and the junction held 5 bases outside the gene matches. This CDR3 spans 14 amino acids. CDR1 is SGHRS and CDR2 is YFSETQ in the germline V gene. The CDR3 DNA is TGCGCCAGCAGCACTGACAGGGGTGCCTACGAGCAGTACTTC. This translates into CASSTDRGAYEQYF.

The J gene is TRBJ1-3, the V gene TRBV6-1, with unresolved D. There are 14 residues in the CDR3. The germline gives CDR1 MNHNS, CDR2 SASEGT. V was shortened by 2 bases and J by 0 bases, with 5 bases between the two germline ends. This CDR3 is CASSESGSGNTIYF. The CDR3 coding sequence is TGTGCCAGCAGTGAATCAGGCTCTGGAAACACCATATATTTT.

This chain connects TRBV2 to TRBJ2-7; 10 bases map to TRBD2. This CDR3 contains 16 residues. Germline V gene data show CDR1 as SNHLY and CDR2 as FYNNEI. Trimming took 6 bases from V and 2 from J; bases not matched to a gene: 10. In DNA form, the CDR3 reads TGTGCCAGCAGACTACCGGGACTAGCGATTACCTACGAGCAGTACTTC. Translating gives CASRLPGLAITYEQYF.

The rearrangement joins TRBV14 to TRBJ2-7; D not certain. The CDR3 is 15 amino acids. The germline V gene encodes CDR1 SGHDN and CDR2 FVKESK. Trimming cost V 1 base and J 2 bases, with 12 bases left between them. The CDR3 DNA sequence: TGTGCCAGCAGCCAAGGGGCAACCCCCCCCTACGAGCAGTACTTC. Protein sequence: CASSQGATPPYEQYF. The whole variable domain, filled in from reference TRBV14 and TRBJ2-7, reads EAGVTQFPSHSVIEKGQTVTLRCDPISGHDNLYWYRRVMGKEIKFLLHFVKESKQDESGMPNNRFLAERTGGTYSTLKVQPAELEDSGVYFCASSQGATPPYEQYFGPGTRLTVT.

This chain connects TRBV11-1 to TRBJ1-5; maybe TRBD1 (6 bases). Germline loops: CDR1 SGHAT, CDR2 FQDESV (reference sequence). Trimming stripped 5 bases from V and 2 bases from J, with 10 bases between. The CDR3 runs 14 residues. The CDR3 loop reads CASSPSGGNQPQHF. The CDR3 DNA reads as TGTGCCAGCAGCCCCTCAGGGGGCAATCAGCCCCAGCATTTT.

This chain uses TRBV6-6 with TRBJ2-7; the D gene is possibly TRBD2 (5 bases). Germline loops: CDR1 MNHNY, CDR2 SVGAGI (reference sequence). The CDR3 spans 15 residues. V was pared by 5 bases and J by 6 bases, with 20 bases between. CDR3 in DNA: TGTGCCAGCAGTCCCTTGACGGCCCAAACTAGCGAGCAGTACTTC. This codes for CASSPLTAQTSEQYF.

The rearrangement joins TRBV19 to TRBJ2-2, with 7 bases matching TRBD2. With V trimmed by 8 bases and J by 2 bases, 5 bases remained unmatched. CDR3 length: 14 residues. The germline V gene encodes CDR1 LNHDA and CDR2 SQIVND (reference sequence). CDR3 protein: CASRPSGNTGELFF. The CDR3 coding sequence is TGTGCCAGTCGACCTAGCGGAAACACCGGGGAGCTGTTTTTT.

This chain joins TRBV28 and TRBJ2-7, with 10 bases matching TRBD1. Germline-derived CDR1 and CDR2 are MDHEN and SYDVKM. The junction had 14 bases not matched to a gene; V was cut back by 6 bases and J by 6 bases. The CDR3 runs to 16 residues. CDR3 coding DNA: TGTGCCAGCAGCCGGGACAGGGGATCCCAATTGGGCGAGCAGTACTTC. It translates to CASSRDRGSQLGEQYF. Together with reference TRBV28 and TRBJ2-7, the CDR3 gives the full variable domain: DVKVTQSSRYLVKRTGEKVFLECVQDMDHENMFWYRQDPGLGLRLIYFSYDVKMKEKGDIPEGYSVSREKKERFSLILESASTNQTSMYLCASSRDRGSQLGEQYFGPGTRLTVT.

V is TRBV25-1 and J is TRBJ2-2; 12 nucleotides align to TRBD2. With 5 bases clipped from V and 7 bases from J, the junction kept 5 bases outside the gene matches. Germline V gene lookup returns CDR1 MGHDK and CDR2 SYGVNS. The CDR3 length is 15 residues. The CDR3 loop reads CASSRTSGARGELFF. The CDR3 DNA sequence: TGTGCCAGCAGTCGGACTAGCGGGGCCCGCGGGGAGCTGTTTTTT.